The clone carrying this T cell receptor beta chain was found a few times. The antigen is unknown. This CDR3 comprises 14 residues. CDR1 is KGHDR, CDR2 SFDVKD, per germline. V lost 4 bases, J lost 0 bases, and 8 bases lay in between. A sample-barcoded 5' primer and a J-beta primer mix were used in a second PCR of roughly 6 to 11 cycles. One entry per CDR3 protein results from TCRdb running MiXCR on the 5' RACE reads. The sample includes hundreds of thousands of distinct CDR3 sequences, around 49% of them seen just once. The data were taken from a study of blood T cells in healthy people across ages. Broader study findings: Estimates of total diversity, which came from one million sequenced T cells, were considered to be underestimates. Relative to aged donors, long-lived donors carried more naive CD4+ cells and displayed higher diversity.

The TCR was taken from a woman aged 60 to 75 in good health. Sample: blood. The gene calls are TRBV24-1 and TRBJ1-2, with D hard to call. The CDR3 is CATSDGLSNYGYTF. The DNA of the CDR3 is TGTGCCACCAGTGACGGCTTGTCTAACTATGGCTACACCTTC.